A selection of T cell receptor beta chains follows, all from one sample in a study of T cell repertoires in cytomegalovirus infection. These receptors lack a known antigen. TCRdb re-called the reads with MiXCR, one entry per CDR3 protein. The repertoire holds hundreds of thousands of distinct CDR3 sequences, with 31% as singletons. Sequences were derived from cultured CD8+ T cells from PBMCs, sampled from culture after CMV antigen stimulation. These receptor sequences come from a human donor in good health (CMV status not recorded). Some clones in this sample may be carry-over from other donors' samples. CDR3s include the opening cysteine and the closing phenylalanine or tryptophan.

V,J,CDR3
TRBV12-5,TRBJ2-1,CASGLRMWTEQFF
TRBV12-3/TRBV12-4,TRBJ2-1,CASGDTSFYNEQFF
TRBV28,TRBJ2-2,CASSLGDLELFF
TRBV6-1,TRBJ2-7,CANTQGRVEQYF
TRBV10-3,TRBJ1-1,CAISVDTEAFF
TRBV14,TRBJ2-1,CASSGEPSGGPPAQFF
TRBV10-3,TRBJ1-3,CAILQGQGAGNTIYF
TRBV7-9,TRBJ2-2,CASSLEGRNTGELFF
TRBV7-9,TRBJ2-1,CASTGTHTYNEQFF
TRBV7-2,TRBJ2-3,CASSFTGTSGLATDTQYF
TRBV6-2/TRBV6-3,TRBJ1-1,CASLQVNTEAFF
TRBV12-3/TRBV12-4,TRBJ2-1,CASILTGRFSYNEQFF
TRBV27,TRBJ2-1,CASSLARLYNEQFF
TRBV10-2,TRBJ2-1,CASSESRDEQFF
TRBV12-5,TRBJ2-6,CASGFGTDSSGANVLTF
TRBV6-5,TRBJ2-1,CASSYSRRVPYNEQFF
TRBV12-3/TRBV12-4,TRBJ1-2,CASSSRTGSTYGYTF
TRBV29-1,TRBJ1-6,CSVGESKSPLHF
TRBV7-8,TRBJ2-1,CASSPPEGFDEQFF
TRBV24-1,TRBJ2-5,CATSDSGFLGETQYF
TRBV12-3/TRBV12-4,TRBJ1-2,CASSLALGGPYGYTF
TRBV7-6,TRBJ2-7,CASSSLPTRTESSYEQYF
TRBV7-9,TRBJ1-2,CASSLDAGYGYTF
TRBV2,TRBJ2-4,CASSDIGREGIQYF
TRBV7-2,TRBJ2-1,CASSWVHRGSYNEQFF
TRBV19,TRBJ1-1,CASLGRAVTEAFF
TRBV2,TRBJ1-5,CASSDGGQPFSNQPQHF
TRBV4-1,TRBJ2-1,CASSHAGGNEQFF
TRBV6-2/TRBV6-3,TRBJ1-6,CASRDGSAPLHF
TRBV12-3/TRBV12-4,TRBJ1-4,CATYGPPHEKLFF
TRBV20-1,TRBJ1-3,CSATDPGGSTIYF
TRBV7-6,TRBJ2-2,CASSLGADTGELFF
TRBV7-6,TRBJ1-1,CASSLASPGQGPLSAFF
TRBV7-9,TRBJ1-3,CASTSLGVGNTIYF
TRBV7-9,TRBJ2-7,CASSSSKDRRSWGYEQYF
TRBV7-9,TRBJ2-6,CAGGRALSGANVLTF
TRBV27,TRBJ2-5,CASSSASGAEETQYF
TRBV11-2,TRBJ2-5,CASSRIPAGVIDGETQYF
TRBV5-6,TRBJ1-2,CASSLWDRVDGYTF
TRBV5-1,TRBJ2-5,CASRPGRGLTEETQYF
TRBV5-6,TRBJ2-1,CASIKGPHLLVLYYNEQFF
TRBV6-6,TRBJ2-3,CASRSPGPSTDTQYF
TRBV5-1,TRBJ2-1,CASSNKYVRSWDNEQFF
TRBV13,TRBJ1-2,CASSPWGQANYGYTF
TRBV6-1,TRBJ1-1,CASSEWQGNTEAFF
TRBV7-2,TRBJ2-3,CASSHGTSGGDTQYF
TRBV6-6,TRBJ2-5,CASRSGPVQETQYF
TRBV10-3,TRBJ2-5,CAISGDSRPETQYF